This T cell receptor beta chain derives from a study of vaccination and CD4 T cells after COVID-19. Study-wide context: It was a median around 100 days after diagnosis, with a range of 35 to 161, that post-COVID samples were drawn.

Cultured CD4+ T cell DNA underwent sequencing with the Oncomine TCR Beta short-read assay. TCRdb processed the PCR reads anew with MiXCR; each CDR3 protein has one entry. The table lists 10,000 to 15,000 distinct CDR3 sequences, around 47% of them singletons. Sample treatment: roughly 11-day PBMC culture with coronavirus spike peptide pools or control peptides (ViraFEST assay). The ViraFEST method relied on peptide pools to expand antigen-specific T cells, followed by TCR sequencing. Peptide pools at 8 to 10 ug/ml stimulated around 2 million PBMCs per well with 10 IU/ml IL-2. This clonotype was found a few times. Antigen: not known. CDR3 size: 15 residues. Trimming removed 7 bases at V and 1 base at J, with 14 bases between. Germline loops: CDR1 LNHDA, CDR2 SQIVND (reference sequence).

V is TRBV19 and J is TRBJ2-4, with a tentative D call TRBD1 (6 bases). The sequence came from a human donor who had recovered from COVID-19. Sequencing used CD4+ T cells from blood, cultured in vitro. The CDR3 region has the DNA TGTGCCAGTACCACCAGGGGCAGGGCCAAAAACATTCAGTACTTC. This gives the protein CASTTRGRAKNIQYF.